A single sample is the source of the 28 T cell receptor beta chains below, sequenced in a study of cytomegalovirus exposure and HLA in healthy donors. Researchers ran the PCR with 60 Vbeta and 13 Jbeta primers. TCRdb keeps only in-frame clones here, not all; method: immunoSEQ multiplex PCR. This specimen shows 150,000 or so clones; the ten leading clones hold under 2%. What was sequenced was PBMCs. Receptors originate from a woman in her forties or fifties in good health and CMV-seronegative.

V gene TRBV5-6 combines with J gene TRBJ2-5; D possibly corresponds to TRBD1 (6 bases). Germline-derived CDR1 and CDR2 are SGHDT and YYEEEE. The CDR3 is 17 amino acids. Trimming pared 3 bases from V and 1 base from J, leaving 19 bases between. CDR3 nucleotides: TGTGCCAGCAGCTACGTAACAGGGAAGGTCCCCCAAGAGACCCAGTACTTC. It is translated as CASSYVTGKVPQETQYF.

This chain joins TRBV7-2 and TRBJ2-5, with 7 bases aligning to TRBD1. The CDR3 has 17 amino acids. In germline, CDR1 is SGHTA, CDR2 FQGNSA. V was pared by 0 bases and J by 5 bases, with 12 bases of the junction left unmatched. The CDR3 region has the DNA TGTGCCAGCAGCTTAGCGTTGGCAGGGGGAAAGCGGGAGACCCAGTACTTC. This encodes CASSLALAGGKRETQYF. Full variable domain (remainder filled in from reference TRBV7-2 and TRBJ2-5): GAGVSQSPSNKVTEKGKDVELRCDPISGHTALYWYRQSLGQGLEFLIYFQGNSAPDKSGLPSDRFSAERTGGSVSTLTIQRTQQEDSAVYLCASSLALAGGKRETQYFGPGTRLLVL.

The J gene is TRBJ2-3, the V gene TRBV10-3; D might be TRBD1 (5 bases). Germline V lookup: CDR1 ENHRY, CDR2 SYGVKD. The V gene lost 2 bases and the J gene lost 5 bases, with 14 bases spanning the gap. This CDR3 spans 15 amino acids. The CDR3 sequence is CAISEEVQAKDTQYF. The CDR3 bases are TGTGCCATCAGTGAGGAGGTACAGGCTAAAGATACGCAGTATTTT.

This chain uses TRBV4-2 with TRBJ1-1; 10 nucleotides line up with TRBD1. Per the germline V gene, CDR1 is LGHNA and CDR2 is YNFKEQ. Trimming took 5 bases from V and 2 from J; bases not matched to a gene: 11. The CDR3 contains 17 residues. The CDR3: CASSGGGTGVVNTEAFF. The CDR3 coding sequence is TGTGCCAGCAGCGGGGGGGGGACAGGGGTTGTAAACACTGAAGCTTTCTTT.

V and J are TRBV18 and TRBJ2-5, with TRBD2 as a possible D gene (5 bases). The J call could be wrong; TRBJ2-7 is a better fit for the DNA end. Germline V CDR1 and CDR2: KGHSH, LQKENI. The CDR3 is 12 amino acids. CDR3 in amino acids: CASSSEAYEQYF. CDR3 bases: TGTGCCAGCTCGTCGGAGGCCTACGAGCAGTACTTC.

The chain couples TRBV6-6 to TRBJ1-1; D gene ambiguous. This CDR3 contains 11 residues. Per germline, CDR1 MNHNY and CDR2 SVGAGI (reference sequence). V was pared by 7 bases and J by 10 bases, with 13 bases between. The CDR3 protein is CASTETSRAFF. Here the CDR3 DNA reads TGTGCCAGCACCGAAACCTCTAGAGCTTTCTTT.

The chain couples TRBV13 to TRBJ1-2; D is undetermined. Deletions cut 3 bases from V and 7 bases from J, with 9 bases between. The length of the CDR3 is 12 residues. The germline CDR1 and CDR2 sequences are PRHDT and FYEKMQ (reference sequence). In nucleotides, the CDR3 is TGTGCCAGCAGCTTTCTATCTGGTGGCTACACCTTC. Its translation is CASSFLSGGYTF.

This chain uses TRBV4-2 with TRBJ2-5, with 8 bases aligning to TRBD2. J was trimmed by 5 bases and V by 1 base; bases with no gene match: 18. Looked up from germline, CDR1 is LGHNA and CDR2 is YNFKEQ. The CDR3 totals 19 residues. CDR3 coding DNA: TGTGCCAGCAGCCAAGGGGTCGGGGGGGCCGGTTTCTTTGGGGAGACCCAGTACTTC. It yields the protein CASSQGVGGAGFFGETQYF.

CDR3 coding DNA: TGTGCCAGCAGCTTAGTAGCGGAGAGGAACAATGAGCAGTTCTTC. Translation gives CASSLVAERNNEQFF. The chain employs TRBV7-9 and TRBJ2-1, with D possibly matching TRBD2 (6 bases). V lost 1 base and J 5 bases, leaving 12 bases between the germline ends. Germline CDR1 reads SEHNR; CDR2 reads FQNEAQ (reference sequence). This CDR3 comprises 15 residues. Combining the CDR3 with reference TRBV7-9 and TRBJ2-1 gives the whole variable domain DTGVSQNPRHKITKRGQNVTFRCDPISEHNRLYWYRQTLGQGPEFLTYFQNEAQLEKSRLLSDRFSAERPKGSFSTLEIQRTEQGDSAMYLCASSLVAERNNEQFFGPGTRLTVL.

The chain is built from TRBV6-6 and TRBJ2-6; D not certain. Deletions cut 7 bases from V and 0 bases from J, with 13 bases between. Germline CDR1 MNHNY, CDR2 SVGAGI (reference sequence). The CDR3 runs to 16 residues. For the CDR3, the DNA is TGTGCCAGCACCCCTTCTCGGGTCTCTGGGGCCAACGTCCTGACTTTC. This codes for CASTPSRVSGANVLTF.

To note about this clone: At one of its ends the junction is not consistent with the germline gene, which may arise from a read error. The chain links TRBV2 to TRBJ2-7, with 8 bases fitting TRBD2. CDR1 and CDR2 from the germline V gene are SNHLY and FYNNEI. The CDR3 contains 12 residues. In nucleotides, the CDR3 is TGTGCCAGCACCCCCGAAGCGGGAGCAATCGTCTTC. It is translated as CASTPEAGAIVF. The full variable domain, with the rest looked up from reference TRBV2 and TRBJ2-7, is EPEVTQTPSHQVTQMGQEVILRCVPISNHLYFYWYRQILGQKVEFLVSFYNNEISEKSEIFDDQFSVERPDGSNFTLKIRSTKLEDSAMYFCASTPEAGAIVFGPGTRLTVT.

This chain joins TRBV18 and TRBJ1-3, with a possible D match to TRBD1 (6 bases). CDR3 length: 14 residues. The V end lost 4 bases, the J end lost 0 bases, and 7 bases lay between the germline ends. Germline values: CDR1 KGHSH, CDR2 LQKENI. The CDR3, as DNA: TGTGCCAGCTCACTGGGGGCCTCTGGAAACACCATATATTTT. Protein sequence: CASSLGASGNTIYF.

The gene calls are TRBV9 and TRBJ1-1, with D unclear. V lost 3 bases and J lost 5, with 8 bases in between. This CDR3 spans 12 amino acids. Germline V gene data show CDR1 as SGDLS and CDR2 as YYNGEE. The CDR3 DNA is TGTGCCAGCAGCGCTCCGGGGACTGAAGCTTTCTTT. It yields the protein CASSAPGTEAFF.

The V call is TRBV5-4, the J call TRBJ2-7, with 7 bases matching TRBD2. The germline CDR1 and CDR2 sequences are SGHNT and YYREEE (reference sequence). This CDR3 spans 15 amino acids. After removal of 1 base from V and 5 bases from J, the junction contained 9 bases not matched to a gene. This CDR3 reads CASSLITSVTHEQYF. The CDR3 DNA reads TGTGCCAGCAGCTTGATAACTAGCGTGACTCACGAGCAGTACTTC.

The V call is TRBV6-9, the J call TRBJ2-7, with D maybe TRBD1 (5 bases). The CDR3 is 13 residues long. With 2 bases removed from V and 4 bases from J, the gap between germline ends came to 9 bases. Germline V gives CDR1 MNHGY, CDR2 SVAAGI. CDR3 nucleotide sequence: TGTGCCAGCAGTTATAAAGGGGAATACGAGCAGTACTTC. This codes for CASSYKGEYEQYF.

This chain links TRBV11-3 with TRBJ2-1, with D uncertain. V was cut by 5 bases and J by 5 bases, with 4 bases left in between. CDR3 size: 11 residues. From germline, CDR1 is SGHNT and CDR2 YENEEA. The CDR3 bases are TGTGCCAGCAGCCTTAACAATGAGCAGTTCTTC. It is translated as CASSLNNEQFF. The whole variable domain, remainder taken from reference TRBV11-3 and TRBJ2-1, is EAGVVQSPRYKIIEKKQPVAFWCNPISGHNTLYWYLQNLGQGPELLIRYENEEAVDDSQLPKDRFSAERLKGVDSTLKIQPAELGDSAVYLCASSLNNEQFFGPGTRLTVL.

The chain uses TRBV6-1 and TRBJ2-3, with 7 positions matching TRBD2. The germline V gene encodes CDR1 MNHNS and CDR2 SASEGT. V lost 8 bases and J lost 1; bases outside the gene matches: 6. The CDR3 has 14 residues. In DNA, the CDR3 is TGTGCCAGCGTGACTAGCTTAGGCACAGATACGCAGTATTTT. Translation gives CASVTSLGTDTQYF.

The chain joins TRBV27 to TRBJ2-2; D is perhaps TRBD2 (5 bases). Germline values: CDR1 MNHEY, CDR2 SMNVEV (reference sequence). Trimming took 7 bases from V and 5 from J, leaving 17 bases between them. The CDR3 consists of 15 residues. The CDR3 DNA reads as TGTGCCAGCAAGTGGGCGGGCCTCGGGACCGGGGAGCTGTTTTTT. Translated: CASKWAGLGTGELFF.

The CDR3 spells CASGGQANSPLHF. The DNA for the CDR3 is TGTGCTAGTGGGGGGCAGGCAAATTCACCCCTCCACTTT. The chain joins TRBV12-5 to TRBJ1-6, with a weak D call TRBD1 (5 bases). Germline V gives CDR1 LGHNT, CDR2 FRNRAP. V dropped 6 bases and J dropped 7 bases, with 10 bases sitting between them. The CDR3 runs to 13 residues.

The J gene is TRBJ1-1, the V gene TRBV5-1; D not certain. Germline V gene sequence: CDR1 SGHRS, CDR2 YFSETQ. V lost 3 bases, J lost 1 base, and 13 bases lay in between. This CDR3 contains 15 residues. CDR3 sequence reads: CASSSKPPGNTEAFF. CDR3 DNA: TGCGCCAGCAGCTCCAAACCCCCCGGGAACACTGAAGCTTTCTTT.

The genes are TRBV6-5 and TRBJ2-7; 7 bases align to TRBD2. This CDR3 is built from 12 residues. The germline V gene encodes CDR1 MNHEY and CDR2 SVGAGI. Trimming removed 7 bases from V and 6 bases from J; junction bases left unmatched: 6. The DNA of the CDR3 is TGTGCCAGCATTGGGAGGGCGGGCGAGCAGTACTTC. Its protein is CASIGRAGEQYF.

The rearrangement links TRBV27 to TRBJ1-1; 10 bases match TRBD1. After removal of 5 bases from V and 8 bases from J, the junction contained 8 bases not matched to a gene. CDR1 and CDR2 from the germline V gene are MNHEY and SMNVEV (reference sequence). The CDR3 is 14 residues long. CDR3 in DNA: TGTGCCAGCAGTCCGGACAGGGGGGGAAAAGAAGCTTTCTTT. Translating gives CASSPDRGGKEAFF.

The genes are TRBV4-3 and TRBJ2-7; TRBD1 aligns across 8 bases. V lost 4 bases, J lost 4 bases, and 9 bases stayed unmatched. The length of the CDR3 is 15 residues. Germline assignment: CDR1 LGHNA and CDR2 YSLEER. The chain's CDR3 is CASSLGAGGKYEQYF. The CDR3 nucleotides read TGCGCCAGCAGCCTGGGGGCAGGGGGCAAATACGAGCAGTACTTC.

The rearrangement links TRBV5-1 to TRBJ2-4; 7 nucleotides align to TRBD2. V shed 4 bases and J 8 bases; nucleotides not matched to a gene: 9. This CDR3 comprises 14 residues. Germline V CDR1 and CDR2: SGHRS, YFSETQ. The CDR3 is CASSLGGGQDIQYF. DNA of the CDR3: TGCGCCAGCAGCCTGGGGGGGGGTCAAGACATTCAGTACTTC.

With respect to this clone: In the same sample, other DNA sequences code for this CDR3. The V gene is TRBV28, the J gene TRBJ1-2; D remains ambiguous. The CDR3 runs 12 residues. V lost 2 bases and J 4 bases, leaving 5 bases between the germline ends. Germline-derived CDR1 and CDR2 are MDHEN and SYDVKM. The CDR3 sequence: CASSLAGYGYTF. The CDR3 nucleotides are TGTGCCAGCAGTTTAGCAGGCTATGGCTACACCTTC.

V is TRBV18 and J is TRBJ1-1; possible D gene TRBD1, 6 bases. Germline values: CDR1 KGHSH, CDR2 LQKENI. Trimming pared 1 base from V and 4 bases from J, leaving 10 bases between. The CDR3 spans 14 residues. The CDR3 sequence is CASSPRTEFTEAFF. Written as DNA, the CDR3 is TGTGCCAGCTCACCACGGACAGAATTCACTGAAGCTTTCTTT.

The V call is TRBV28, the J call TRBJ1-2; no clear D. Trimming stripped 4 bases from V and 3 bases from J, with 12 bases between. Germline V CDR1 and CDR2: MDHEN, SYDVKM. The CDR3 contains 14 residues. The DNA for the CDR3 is TGTGCCAGCAGTTCCCGAGGGAGCTACTATGGCTACACCTTC. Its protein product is CASSSRGSYYGYTF.

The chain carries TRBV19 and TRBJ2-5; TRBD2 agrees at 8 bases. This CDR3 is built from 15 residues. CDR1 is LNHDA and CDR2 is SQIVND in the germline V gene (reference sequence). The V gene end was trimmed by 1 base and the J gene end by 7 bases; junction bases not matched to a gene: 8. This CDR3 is CASSIVGGAEGTQYF. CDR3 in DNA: TGTGCCAGTAGTATAGTCGGGGGGGCCGAAGGGACCCAGTACTTC.